This T cell receptor beta chain appears in the sequencing data of a study of cytomegalovirus exposure and HLA in healthy donors. Study-level results: When analyzed later, the rates of TCR association showed variation by HLA locus, with DRB1 the most and HLA-C the fewest. The study put 150 to 200 TCR beta chains on its list as cytomegalovirus-associated. HLA allele associations emerged for about 18,000 TCR beta sequences in a later analysis, at 0.05 false discovery rate.

This clone was seen once. Its antigen is still unknown. The primer mix had 60 Vbeta and 13 Jbeta primers. The method was immunoSEQ multiplex PCR; TCRdb's version includes in-frame clones alone and lacks a portion of them. This sample carries under 70,000 clones, around 80% of them seen once, and the ten largest clones take 2.5% to 3%. The CDR3 consists of 16 residues. The germline CDR1 and CDR2 sequences are SGHRS and YFSETQ. V lost 0 bases to trimming and J lost 0 bases; unmatched junction nucleotides: 5. This sequence joins TRBV5-1 and TRBJ2-7; 8 nucleotides line up with TRBD2. This TCR was sampled from a man aged 45-65 years in good health and CMV-seronegative. Sample: PBMCs. CDR3 sequence: CASSLELAVSSYEQYF. The CDR3 nucleotides read TGCGCCAGCAGCTTGGAACTAGCGGTAAGCTCCTACGAGCAGTACTTC.